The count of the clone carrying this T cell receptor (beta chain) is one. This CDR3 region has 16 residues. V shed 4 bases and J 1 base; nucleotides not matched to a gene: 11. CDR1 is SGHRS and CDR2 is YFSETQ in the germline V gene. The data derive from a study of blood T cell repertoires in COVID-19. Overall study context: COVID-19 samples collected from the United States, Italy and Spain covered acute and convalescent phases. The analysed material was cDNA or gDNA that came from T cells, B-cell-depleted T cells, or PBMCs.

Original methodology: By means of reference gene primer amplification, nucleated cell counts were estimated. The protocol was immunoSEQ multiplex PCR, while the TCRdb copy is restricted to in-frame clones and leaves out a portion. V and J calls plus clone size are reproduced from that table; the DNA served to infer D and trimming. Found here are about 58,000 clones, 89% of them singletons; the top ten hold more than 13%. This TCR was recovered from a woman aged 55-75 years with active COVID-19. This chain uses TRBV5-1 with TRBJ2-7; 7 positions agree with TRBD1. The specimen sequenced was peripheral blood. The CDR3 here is CASSTDNRGRSYEQYF. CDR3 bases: TGCGCCAGCAGCACGGACAACAGGGGAAGATCCTACGAGCAGTACTTC.